This entry describes one T cell receptor (beta chain). As the sequencing template, cDNA was produced by extracting RNA and reverse transcribing it. Libraries were prepared by immunoSEQ multiplex PCR; TCRdb keeps only in-frame clonotypes and omits some of them. The sample lists about 110,000 clones, about four fifths occurring once. Stated treatment: oral pan-JAK inhibitor, 5-10 mg twice daily. Peripheral blood samples and lesional scalp punch biopsies were obtained from alopecia areata patients. The CDR3 sequence is 12 residues long. The germline V gene has CDR1 SEHNR and CDR2 FQNEAQ (reference sequence). Between the trimmed V and J ends, which lost 3 bases and 9 bases, there was a span of 9 bases. The data were taken from a study of CD8+ T cells in alopecia areata.

V gene TRBV7-9 combines with J gene TRBJ2-1; D not resolved. The receptor comes from a human donor with alopecia areata. Here the sequenced sample was CD8+ T cells sorted from blood, taken at week 24, from a patient treated with tofacitinib. CDR3 region: CASSFSGTEQFF. The CDR3, as DNA: TGTGCCAGCAGCTTCTCAGGTACTGAGCAGTTCTTC.